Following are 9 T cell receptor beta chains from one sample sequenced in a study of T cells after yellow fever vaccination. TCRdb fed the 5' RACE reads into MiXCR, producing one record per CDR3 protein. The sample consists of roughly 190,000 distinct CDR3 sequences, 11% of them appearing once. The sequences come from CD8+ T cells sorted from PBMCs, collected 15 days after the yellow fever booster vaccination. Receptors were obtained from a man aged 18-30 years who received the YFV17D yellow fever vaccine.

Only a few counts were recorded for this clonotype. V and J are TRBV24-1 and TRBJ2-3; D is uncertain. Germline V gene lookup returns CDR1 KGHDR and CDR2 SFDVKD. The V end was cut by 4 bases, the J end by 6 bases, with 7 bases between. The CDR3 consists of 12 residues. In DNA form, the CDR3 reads TGTGCCACCAGTGACACTCACGATACGCAGTATTTT. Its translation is CATSDTHDTQYF.

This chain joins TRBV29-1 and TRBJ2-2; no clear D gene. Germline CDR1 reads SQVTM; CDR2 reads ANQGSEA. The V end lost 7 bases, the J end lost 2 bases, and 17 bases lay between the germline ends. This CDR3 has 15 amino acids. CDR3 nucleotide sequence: TGCAGCGCCCCCCACTCTAGGAGTAACACCGGGGAGCTGTTTTTT. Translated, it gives CSAPHSRSNTGELFF.

Written as DNA, the CDR3 is TGTGCCAGTAGGGTCCGGGACACGGGGCCAAATCAGCCCCAGCATTTT. Amino acid sequence: CASRVRDTGPNQPQHF. V is TRBV19 and J is TRBJ1-5; possible D gene TRBD1, 6 bases. The V and J ends lost 6 bases and 4 bases respectively, with 19 bases between them. Germline CDR1 LNHDA, CDR2 SQIVND (reference sequence). The CDR3 consists of 16 residues. Full variable domain (missing parts from reference TRBV19 and TRBJ1-5): DGGITQSPKYLFRKEGQNVTLSCEQNLNHDAMYWYRQDPGQGLRLIYYSQIVNDFQKGDIAEGYSVSREKKESFPLTVTSAQKNPTAFYLCASRVRDTGPNQPQHFGDGTRLSIL.

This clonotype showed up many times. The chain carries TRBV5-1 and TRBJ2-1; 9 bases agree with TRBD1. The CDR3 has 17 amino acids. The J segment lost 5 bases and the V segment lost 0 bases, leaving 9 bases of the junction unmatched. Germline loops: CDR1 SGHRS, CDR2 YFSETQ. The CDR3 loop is CASSLAHGGQGHNEQFF. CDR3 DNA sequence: TGCGCCAGCAGCTTGGCGCACGGGGGACAGGGCCACAATGAGCAGTTCTTC.

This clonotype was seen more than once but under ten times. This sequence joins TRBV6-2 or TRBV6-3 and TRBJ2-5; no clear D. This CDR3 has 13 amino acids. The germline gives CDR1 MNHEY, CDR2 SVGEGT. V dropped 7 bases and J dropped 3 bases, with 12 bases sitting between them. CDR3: CASTPDIKETQYF. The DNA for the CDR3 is TGTGCCAGCACCCCCGACATAAAAGAGACCCAGTACTTC.

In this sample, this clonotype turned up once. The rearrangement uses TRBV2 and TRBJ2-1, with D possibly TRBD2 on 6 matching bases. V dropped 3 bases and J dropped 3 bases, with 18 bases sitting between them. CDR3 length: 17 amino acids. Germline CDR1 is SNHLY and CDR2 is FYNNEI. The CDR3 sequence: CASSEGFGQGGYNEQFF. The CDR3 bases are TGTGCCAGCAGTGAGGGTTTCGGGCAGGGAGGCTACAATGAGCAGTTCTTC.

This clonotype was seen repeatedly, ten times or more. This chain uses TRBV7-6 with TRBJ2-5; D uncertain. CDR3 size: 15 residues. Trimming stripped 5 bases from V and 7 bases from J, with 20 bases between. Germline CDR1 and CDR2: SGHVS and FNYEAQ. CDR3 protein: CASSPSLAVAPTQYF. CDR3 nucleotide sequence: TGTGCCAGCAGCCCCTCACTGGCCGTGGCCCCGACCCAGTACTTC.

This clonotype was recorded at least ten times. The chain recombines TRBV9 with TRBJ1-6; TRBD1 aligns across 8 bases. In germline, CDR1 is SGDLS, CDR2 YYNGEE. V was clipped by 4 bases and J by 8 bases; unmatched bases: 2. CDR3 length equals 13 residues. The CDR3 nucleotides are TGTGCCAGCAGCCACAGGGGGGATTCACCCCTCCACTTT. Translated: CASSHRGDSPLHF.

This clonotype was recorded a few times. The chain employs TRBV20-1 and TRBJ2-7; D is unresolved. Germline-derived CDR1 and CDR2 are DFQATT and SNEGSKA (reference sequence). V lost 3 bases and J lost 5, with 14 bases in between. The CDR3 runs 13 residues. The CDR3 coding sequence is TGCAGTGCTAGGTCAAAACTTTGGGACGAGCAGTACTTC. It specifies CSARSKLWDEQYF.